Below are 20 T cell receptor beta chains sequenced from a single sample in a study of shared clonotypes between healthy human individuals. Sequencing used immunoSEQ multiplex PCR; TCRdb keeps in-frame clones, though not all of them. The sample includes 2 million to 2.5 million clones, 85% to 95% of them seen just once. The sequencing input was naive CD4+ T cells from PBMCs. Subset specified: CD45RA+ positively selected. The receptors were gathered from a young man in good health. Some clones in this sample may be carry-over from other donors' samples.

With regard to this clone: Mismatch with germline at one junction end may stem from a read error. The chain couples TRBV11-2 to TRBJ2-6; D is perhaps TRBD1 (5 bases). The CDR3 length is 16 residues. Germline CDR1 and CDR2: SGHAT and FQNNGV. CDR3 coding DNA: TGTGCCAGCAGCTTAGTATTTGGTTCTGGGGCCAACGCCCTGACTTTC. Translation: CASSLVFGSGANALTF.

The J gene is TRBJ2-3, the V gene TRBV9, with 16 bases aligning to TRBD2. CDR3 size: 24 residues. J gave up 1 base and V 2 bases, and 22 bases lay outside the gene matches. Germline CDR1 SGDLS, CDR2 YYNGEE. The CDR3 is CASSVTTTSGTSGRAGKGTDTQYF. CDR3 DNA: TGTGCCAGCAGCGTCACCACTACTTCCGGGACTAGCGGGAGGGCCGGGAAGGGCACAGATACGCAGTATTTT.

Of note for this clone: Other nucleotide sequences from this sample produce the same CDR3. This chain links TRBV7-2 with TRBJ2-7, with D hard to call. The CDR3 is 12 residues long. CDR1 and CDR2 (germline): SGHTA, FQGNSA. The germline V and J ends were trimmed by 1 base and 2 bases, with 3 bases remaining between them. The CDR3 region is CASSLVTYEQYF. The CDR3, as DNA: TGTGCCAGCAGCTTAGTCACCTACGAGCAGTACTTC.

This clone was detected once. The chain combines TRBV28 with TRBJ2-5; D might be TRBD1 or TRBD2, each matching 6 bases. There are 15 residues in the CDR3. V lost 4 bases, J lost 5 bases, and 17 bases lay in between. Looked up from germline, CDR1 is MDHEN and CDR2 is SYDVKM. The CDR3 sequence is CASSSLRGVMETQYF. The CDR3 DNA sequence: TGTGCCAGCAGTTCTCTGAGGGGGGTGATGGAGACCCAGTACTTC.

The chain recombines TRBV27 with TRBJ2-7; TRBD1 matches 8 bases. Trimming removed 6 bases from V and 2 bases from J; junction bases left unmatched: 9. Germline V gene sequence: CDR1 MNHEY, CDR2 SMNVEV (reference sequence). CDR3 length: 15 amino acids. CDR3 in amino acids: CASSLRTGWPYEQYF. As DNA, the CDR3 is TGTGCCAGCAGCCTAAGGACAGGGTGGCCCTACGAGCAGTACTTC.

The chain joins TRBV15 to TRBJ2-2, with 8 bases fitting TRBD2. Trimming removed 0 bases from V and 4 bases from J; junction bases left unmatched: 7. Germline assignment: CDR1 LNHNV and CDR2 YYDKDF (reference sequence). There are 17 residues in the CDR3. CDR3 in amino acids: CATSRDIAGSGTGELFF. DNA of the CDR3: TGTGCCACCAGCAGAGACATAGCGGGATCGGGCACCGGGGAGCTGTTTTTT.

The rearrangement joins TRBV28 to TRBJ2-1; TRBD2 is a possible D gene (5 bases). The CDR3 spans 11 residues. Germline assignment: CDR1 MDHEN and CDR2 SYDVKM. The ends were cut back, 7 bases at V and 8 bases at J, with 9 bases in the middle. As DNA, the CDR3 is TGTGCCAGCACCGTCGGGGATGAGCAGTTCTTC. Translating gives CASTVGDEQFF.

The chain recombines TRBV7-2 with TRBJ2-3, with TRBD2 matching over 9 bases. Germline CDR1 SGHTA, CDR2 FQGNSA. This CDR3 comprises 16 residues. The V gene end was trimmed by 4 bases and the J gene end by 4 bases; junction bases not matched to a gene: 9. In DNA, the CDR3 is TGTGCCAGCAGCTCACCGGGGACTAGCCGTGCAGATACGCAGTATTTT. Its protein is CASSSPGTSRADTQYF. Variable domain in full (rest from reference TRBV7-2 and TRBJ2-3): GAGVSQSPSNKVTEKGKDVELRCDPISGHTALYWYRQSLGQGLEFLIYFQGNSAPDKSGLPSDRFSAERTGGSVSTLTIQRTQQEDSAVYLCASSSPGTSRADTQYFGPGTRLTVL.

V is TRBV9 and J is TRBJ2-2; D is possibly TRBD1 or TRBD2 (5 bases each). Germline CDR1 reads SGDLS; CDR2 reads YYNGEE. The CDR3 loop spans 16 amino acids. The ends were cut back, 3 bases at V and 6 bases at J, with 18 bases in the middle. The CDR3 sequence is CASSAQVRGGAGELFF. CDR3 coding DNA: TGTGCCAGCAGCGCCCAGGTGAGGGGCGGCGCCGGGGAGCTGTTTTTT.

This rearrangement joins TRBV7-9 to TRBJ2-3; 9 bases line up with TRBD2. The CDR3 sequence is 16 residues long. The V segment lost 3 bases and the J segment 1 base; nucleotides outside the gene matches: 5. CDR1 is SEHNR and CDR2 is FQNEAQ in the germline V gene (reference sequence). The CDR3 sequence: CASSFISGSGTDTQYF. CDR3 DNA: TGTGCCAGCAGCTTCATTAGCGGGAGTGGCACAGATACGCAGTATTTT.

The chain links TRBV28 to TRBJ1-1, with TRBD1 as a possible D gene (5 bases). Trimming stripped 8 bases from V and 1 base from J, with 17 bases between. The germline V gene encodes CDR1 MDHEN and CDR2 SYDVKM. The CDR3 is made up of 15 amino acids. The CDR3 sequence: CASGLTAGRNTEAFF. In nucleotides, the CDR3 is TGTGCCAGCGGCTTAACAGCAGGGCGGAACACTGAAGCTTTCTTT.

In DNA form, the CDR3 reads TGTGCCAGCAGTTATAGGTGGGGGGCTCGCCCCATCTTCGACGAGCAGTACTTC. As protein: CASSYRWGARPIFDEQYF. V gene TRBV6-9 combines with J gene TRBJ2-7, with D perhaps matching TRBD1 or TRBD2 (6 bases each). The CDR3 is 18 amino acids. CDR1 MNHGY and CDR2 SVAAGI come from the germline V gene. Trimming stripped 2 bases from V and 5 bases from J, with 25 bases between.

The genes are TRBV4-1 and TRBJ2-7; D is possibly TRBD2 (5 bases). The CDR3 is 11 residues long. Deletions cut 8 bases from V and 7 bases from J, with 12 bases between. Germline loops: CDR1 MGHRA, CDR2 YSYEKL. CDR3 nucleotide sequence: TGCGCCAGCGCCGGGGTGAGGGAGCAGTACTTC. Translation: CASAGVREQYF.

The V gene is TRBV14, the J gene TRBJ2-7; D remains unclear. The CDR3 is 15 residues long. Per germline, CDR1 SGHDN and CDR2 FVKESK. Trimming stripped 3 bases from V and 2 bases from J, with 14 bases between. CDR3 region: CASSQTLSYPYEQYF. In DNA, the CDR3 is TGTGCCAGCAGCCAGACGTTAAGTTACCCCTACGAGCAGTACTTC.

This chain connects TRBV6-5 to TRBJ2-3; D possibly corresponds to TRBD2 (5 bases). The germline CDR1 and CDR2 sequences are MNHEY and SVGAGI. CDR3 length: 14 amino acids. Deletions cut 6 bases from V and 2 bases from J, with 12 bases between. CDR3 loop: CASRVGLDTDTQYF. The CDR3 DNA is TGTGCCAGCAGAGTCGGACTTGACACAGATACGCAGTATTTT.

The chain is built from TRBV5-1 and TRBJ1-4; tentatively, D is TRBD1 (6 bases). CDR1 is SGHRS and CDR2 is YFSETQ in the germline V gene. The CDR3 spans 15 residues. The V and J ends lost 0 bases and 7 bases respectively, with 13 bases between them. The CDR3 region is CASSLGPGESEKLFF. In DNA, the CDR3 is TGCGCCAGCAGCTTGGGCCCAGGGGAGAGTGAAAAACTGTTTTTT.

Note on this clone: Different DNA sequences within this sample yield the same CDR3. The genes are TRBV11-3 and TRBJ2-3, with D hard to call. The CDR3 totals 13 residues. Per the germline V gene, CDR1 is SGHNT and CDR2 is YENEEA. With 0 bases removed from V and 3 bases from J, the gap between germline ends came to 4 bases. CDR3 nucleotide sequence: TGTGCCAGCAGCTTAGATGGGACAGATACGCAGTATTTT. It encodes CASSLDGTDTQYF.

This clone was observed once. The chain has TRBV10-3 and TRBJ1-5, with TRBD1 matching 7 bases. Per the germline V gene, CDR1 is ENHRY and CDR2 is SYGVKD. V dropped 10 bases and J dropped 0; count of bases not matched to a gene: 3. This CDR3 comprises 13 residues. CDR3: CATGQDSNQPQHF. CDR3 DNA: TGTGCCACCGGACAGGATAGCAATCAGCCCCAGCATTTT.

This chain joins TRBV25-1 and TRBJ1-1; D is unclear. The germline V gene encodes CDR1 MGHDK and CDR2 SYGVNS. This CDR3 is 15 amino acids long. V gave up 7 bases and J gave up 4 bases, with 19 bases separating them. CDR3 sequence: CASTPSRLRPTEAFF. The CDR3 DNA reads TGTGCCAGCACCCCTTCCCGCCTGAGGCCCACTGAAGCTTTCTTT. Full variable domain (missing parts from reference TRBV25-1 and TRBJ1-1): EADIYQTPRYLVIGTGKKITLECSQTMGHDKMYWYQQDPGMELHLIHYSYGVNSTEKGDLSSESTVSRIRTEHFPLTLESARPSHTSQYLCASTPSRLRPTEAFFGQGTRLTVV.

This chain links TRBV27 with TRBJ1-2, with a possible D match to TRBD1 (6 bases). The V end lost 3 bases, the J end lost 5 bases, and 13 bases lay between the germline ends. CDR3 length: 14 amino acids. The germline V gene encodes CDR1 MNHEY and CDR2 SMNVEV (reference sequence). The CDR3 DNA follows: TGTGCCAGCAGTTTCAGGGGTCCGACTTATGGCTACACCTTC. Its protein product is CASSFRGPTYGYTF.